This TCR beta chain was recorded in a study of Graves' ophthalmopathy and Graves' hyperthyroidism. Turning to the study itself: Stable hyperthyroid donors showed no ophthalmopathy during 18 months follow-up.

People with hyperthyroidism were aged 18 to 65 and newly diagnosed, under 2 months' duration. Lactation, pregnancy, uncontrolled infections and other autoimmune diseases were all grounds for excluding patients. The authors amplified TCR beta CDR3 regions, and they did so from RNA transcripts for repertoire sequencing. The workflow started with a first-round RT-PCR run with HTBI primers and then moved on to a second-round multiplex PCR. One entry per CDR3 protein results from TCRdb running MiXCR on the multiplex PCR reads. Seen here are roughly 600,000 distinct CDR3 sequences, 39% observed once, and the top ten hold 4% to 5%. With respect to this clonotype: Its antigen is still unknown.

Study findings and constraints: Clonotypes were expanded in thyroid at above 0.001 frequency, and most also appeared in blood.

Germline V CDR1 and CDR2: KGHDR, SFDVKD. V lost 8 bases and J 6 bases, leaving 12 bases between the germline ends. The CDR3 loop spans 12 amino acids. This sequence was found in an adult man with Graves' hyperthyroidism. The chain has TRBV24-1 and TRBJ1-1; D call uncertain. Source material: peripheral blood or thyroid tissue (not recorded which). CDR3 coding DNA: TGTGCCACCACCCGGACCCAGTCTGAAGCTTTCTTT. Translation: CATTRTQSEAFF.